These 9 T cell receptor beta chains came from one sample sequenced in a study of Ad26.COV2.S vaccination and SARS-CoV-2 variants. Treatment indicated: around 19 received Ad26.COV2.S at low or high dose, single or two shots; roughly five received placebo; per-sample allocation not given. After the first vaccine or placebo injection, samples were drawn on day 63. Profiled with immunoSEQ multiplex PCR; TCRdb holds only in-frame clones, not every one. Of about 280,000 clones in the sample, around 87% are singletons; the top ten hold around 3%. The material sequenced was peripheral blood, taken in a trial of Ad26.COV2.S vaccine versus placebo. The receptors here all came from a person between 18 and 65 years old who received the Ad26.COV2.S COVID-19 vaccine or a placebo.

The CDR3 is CASSQDWGSVLTF. The DNA of the CDR3 is TGTGCCAGCAGCCAAGATTGGGGGTCCGTCCTGACTTTC. This sequence joins TRBV3-1 (or the pseudogene TRBV3-2) and TRBJ2-6; possibly TRBD1 or TRBD2 for D (5 bases each). This CDR3 comprises 13 residues. In germline, CDR1 is LGHDT, CDR2 YNNKEL (reference sequence). Trimming pared 0 bases from V and 12 bases from J, leaving 9 bases between.

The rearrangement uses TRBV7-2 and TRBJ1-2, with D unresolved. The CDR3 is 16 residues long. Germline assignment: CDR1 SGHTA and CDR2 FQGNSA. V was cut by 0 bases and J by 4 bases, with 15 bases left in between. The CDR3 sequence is CASSLALTADPYGYTF. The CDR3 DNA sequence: TGTGCCAGCAGCTTAGCGCTAACAGCGGATCCCTATGGCTACACCTTC.

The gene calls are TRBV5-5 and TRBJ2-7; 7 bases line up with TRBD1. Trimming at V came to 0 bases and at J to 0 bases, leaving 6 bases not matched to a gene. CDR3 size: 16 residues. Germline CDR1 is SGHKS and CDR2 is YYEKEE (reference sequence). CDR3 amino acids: CASSLAPGQSSYEQYF. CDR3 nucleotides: TGTGCCAGCAGCTTGGCCCCGGGACAGAGCTCCTACGAGCAGTACTTC.

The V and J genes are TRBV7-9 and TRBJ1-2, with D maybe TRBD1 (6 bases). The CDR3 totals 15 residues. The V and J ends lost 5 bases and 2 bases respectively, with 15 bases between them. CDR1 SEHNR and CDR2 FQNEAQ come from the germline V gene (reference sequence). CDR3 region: CASSPGSQGNYGYTF. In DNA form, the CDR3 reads TGTGCCAGCAGCCCAGGCTCCCAGGGGAACTATGGCTACACCTTC.

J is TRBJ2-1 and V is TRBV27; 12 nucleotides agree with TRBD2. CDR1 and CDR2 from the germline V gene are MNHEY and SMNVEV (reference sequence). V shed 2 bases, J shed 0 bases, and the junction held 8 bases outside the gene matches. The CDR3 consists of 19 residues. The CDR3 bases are TGTGCCAGCAGTTTAAGGACTAGCGGGATTCCCTCCTCCTACAATGAGCAGTTCTTC. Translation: CASSLRTSGIPSSYNEQFF.

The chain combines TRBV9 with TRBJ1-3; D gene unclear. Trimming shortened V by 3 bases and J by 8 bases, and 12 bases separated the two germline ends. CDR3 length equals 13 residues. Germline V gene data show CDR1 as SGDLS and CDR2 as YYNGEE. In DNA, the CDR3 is TGTGCCAGCAGCGCACCCCATTTGGACACCATATATTTT. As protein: CASSAPHLDTIYF.

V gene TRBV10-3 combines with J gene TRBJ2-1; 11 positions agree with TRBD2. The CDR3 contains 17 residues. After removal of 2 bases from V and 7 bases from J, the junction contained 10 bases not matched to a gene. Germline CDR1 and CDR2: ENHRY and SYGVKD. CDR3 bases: TGTGCCATCAGTGAGACCTCGGGACTAGCGGAACTAAATGAGCAGTTCTTC. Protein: CAISETSGLAELNEQFF.

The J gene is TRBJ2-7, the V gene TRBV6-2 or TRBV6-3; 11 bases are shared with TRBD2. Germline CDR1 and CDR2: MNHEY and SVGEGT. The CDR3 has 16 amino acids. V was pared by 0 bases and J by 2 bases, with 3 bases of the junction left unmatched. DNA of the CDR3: TGTGCCAGCAGTTACTCGAAGACTAGCGGGGCCTACGAGCAGTACTTC. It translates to CASSYSKTSGAYEQYF.

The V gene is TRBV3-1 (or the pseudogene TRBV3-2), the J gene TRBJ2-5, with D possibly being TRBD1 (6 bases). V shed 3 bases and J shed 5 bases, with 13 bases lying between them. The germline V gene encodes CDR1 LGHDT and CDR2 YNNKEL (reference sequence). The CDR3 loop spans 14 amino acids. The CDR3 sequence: CASSHGTKGETQYF. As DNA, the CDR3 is TGTGCCAGCAGCCATGGGACAAAGGGGGAGACCCAGTACTTC.